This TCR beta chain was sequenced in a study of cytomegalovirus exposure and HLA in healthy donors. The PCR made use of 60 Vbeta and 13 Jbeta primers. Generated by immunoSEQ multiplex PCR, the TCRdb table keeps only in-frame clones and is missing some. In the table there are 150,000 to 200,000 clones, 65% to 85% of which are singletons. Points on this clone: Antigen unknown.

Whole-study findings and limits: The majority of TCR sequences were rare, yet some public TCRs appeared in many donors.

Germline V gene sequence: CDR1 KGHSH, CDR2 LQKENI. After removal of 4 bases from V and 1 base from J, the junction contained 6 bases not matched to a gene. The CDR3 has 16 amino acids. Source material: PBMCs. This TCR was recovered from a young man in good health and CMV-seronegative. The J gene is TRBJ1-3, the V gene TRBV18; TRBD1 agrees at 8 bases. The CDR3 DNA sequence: TGTGCCAGCTCACTGCAGGGGGCGAATTCTGGAAACACCATATATTTT. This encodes CASSLQGANSGNTIYF.